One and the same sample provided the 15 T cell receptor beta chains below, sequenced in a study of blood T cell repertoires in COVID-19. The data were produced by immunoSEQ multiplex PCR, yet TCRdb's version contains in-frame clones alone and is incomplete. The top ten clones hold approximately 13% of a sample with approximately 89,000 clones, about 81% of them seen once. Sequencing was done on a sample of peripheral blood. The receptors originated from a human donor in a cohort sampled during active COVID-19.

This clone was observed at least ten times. The CDR3 region is CASSPSSSGLYEQYF. The CDR3 bases are TGTGCCAGCAGTCCCAGTTCATCAGGCCTATACGAGCAGTACTTC. J is TRBJ2-7 and V is TRBV6-5, with D uncertain. Trimming removed 5 bases from V and 4 bases from J, with 18 bases in between. The CDR3 extends over 15 amino acids. Germline CDR1 and CDR2: MNHEY and SVGAGI.

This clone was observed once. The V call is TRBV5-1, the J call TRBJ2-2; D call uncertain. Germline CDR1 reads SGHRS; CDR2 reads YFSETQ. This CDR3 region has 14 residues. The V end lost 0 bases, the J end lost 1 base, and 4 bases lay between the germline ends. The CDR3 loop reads CASSLGQNTGELFF. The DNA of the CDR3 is TGCGCCAGCAGCTTGGGACAGAACACCGGGGAGCTGTTTTTT.

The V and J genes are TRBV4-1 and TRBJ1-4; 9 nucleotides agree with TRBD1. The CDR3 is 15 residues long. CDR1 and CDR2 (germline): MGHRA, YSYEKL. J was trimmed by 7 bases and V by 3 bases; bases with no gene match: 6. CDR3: CASSQDRGAGEKLFF. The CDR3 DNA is TGCGCCAGCAGCCAGGACAGGGGAGCGGGTGAAAAACTGTTTTTT.

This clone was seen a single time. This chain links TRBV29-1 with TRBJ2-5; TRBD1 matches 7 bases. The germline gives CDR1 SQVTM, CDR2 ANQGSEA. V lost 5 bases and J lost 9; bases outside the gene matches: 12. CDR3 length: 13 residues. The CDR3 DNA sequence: TGCAGCGTTACCCTGACAGGGTCCATGGCCCAGTACTTC. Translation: CSVTLTGSMAQYF.

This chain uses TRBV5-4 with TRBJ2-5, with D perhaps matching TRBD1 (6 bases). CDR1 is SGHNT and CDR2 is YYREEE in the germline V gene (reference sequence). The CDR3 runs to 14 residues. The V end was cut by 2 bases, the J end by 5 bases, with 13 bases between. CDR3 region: CASSLPGVGETQYF. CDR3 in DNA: TGTGCCAGCAGCTTACCAGGGGTGGGCGAGACCCAGTACTTC.

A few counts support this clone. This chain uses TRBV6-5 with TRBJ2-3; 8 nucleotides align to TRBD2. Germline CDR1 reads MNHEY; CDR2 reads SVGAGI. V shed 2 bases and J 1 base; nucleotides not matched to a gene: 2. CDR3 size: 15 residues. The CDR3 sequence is CASSYRRGGTDTQYF. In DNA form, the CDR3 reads TGTGCCAGCAGTTACCGGCGGGGGGGCACAGATACGCAGTATTTT.

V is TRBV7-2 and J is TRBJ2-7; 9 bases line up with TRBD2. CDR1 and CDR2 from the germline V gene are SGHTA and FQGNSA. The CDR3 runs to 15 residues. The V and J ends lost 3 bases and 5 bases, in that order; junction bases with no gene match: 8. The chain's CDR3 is CASSLGGAGGDEQYF. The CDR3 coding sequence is TGTGCCAGCAGCTTGGGGGGCGCGGGAGGGGACGAGCAGTACTTC.

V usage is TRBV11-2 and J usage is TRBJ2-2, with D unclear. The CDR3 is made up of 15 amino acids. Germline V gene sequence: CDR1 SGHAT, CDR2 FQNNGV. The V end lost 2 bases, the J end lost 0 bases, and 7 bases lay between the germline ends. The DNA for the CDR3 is TGTGCCAGCAGCTTACTCTCTGCGAACACCGGGGAGCTGTTTTTT. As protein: CASSLLSANTGELFF. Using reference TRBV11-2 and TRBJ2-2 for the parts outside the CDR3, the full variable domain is EAGVAQSPRYKIIEKRQSVAFWCNPISGHATLYWYQQILGQGPKLLIQFQNNGVVDDSQLPKDRFSAERLKGVDSTLKIQPAKLEDSAVYLCASSLLSANTGELFFGEGSRLTVL.

CDR3 sequence: CASSLTGGAKNIQYF. In nucleotides, the CDR3 is TGTGCCAGCAGCTTAACAGGGGGAGCCAAAAACATTCAGTACTTC. The rearrangement links TRBV7-9 to TRBJ2-4, with 8 bases matching TRBD1. Trimming at V came to 2 bases and at J to 0 bases, leaving 0 bases not matched to a gene. The CDR3 is 15 amino acids. Germline values: CDR1 SEHNR, CDR2 FQNEAQ (reference sequence).

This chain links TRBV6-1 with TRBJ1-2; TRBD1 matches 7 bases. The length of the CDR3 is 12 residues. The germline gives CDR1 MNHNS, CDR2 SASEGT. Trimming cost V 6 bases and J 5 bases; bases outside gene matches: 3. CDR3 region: CASSRTGYGYTF. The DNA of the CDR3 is TGTGCCAGCAGCCGGACAGGTTATGGCTACACCTTC.

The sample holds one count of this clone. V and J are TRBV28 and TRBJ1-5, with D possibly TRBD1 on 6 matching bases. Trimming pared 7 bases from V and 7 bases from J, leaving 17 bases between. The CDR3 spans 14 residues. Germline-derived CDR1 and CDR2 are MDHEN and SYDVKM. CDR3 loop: CASKGGGGRQPQHF. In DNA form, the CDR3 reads TGTGCCAGCAAAGGGGGAGGGGGACGGCAGCCCCAGCATTTT.

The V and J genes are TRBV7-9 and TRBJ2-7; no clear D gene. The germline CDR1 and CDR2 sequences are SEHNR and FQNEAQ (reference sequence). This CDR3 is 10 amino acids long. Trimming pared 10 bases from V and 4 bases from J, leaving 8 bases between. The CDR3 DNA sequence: TGTGCCACTTCCGCGTACGAGCAGTACTTC. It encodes CATSAYEQYF.

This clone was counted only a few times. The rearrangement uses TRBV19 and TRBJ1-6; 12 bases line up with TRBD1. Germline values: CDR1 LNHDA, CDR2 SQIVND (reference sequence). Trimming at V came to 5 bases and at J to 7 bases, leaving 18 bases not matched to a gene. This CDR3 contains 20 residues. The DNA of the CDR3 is TGTGCCAGTAGTGCCCGTGCAGGGACAGGGGGCCTTAAGACAAATTCACCCCTCCACTTT. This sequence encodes CASSARAGTGGLKTNSPLHF.

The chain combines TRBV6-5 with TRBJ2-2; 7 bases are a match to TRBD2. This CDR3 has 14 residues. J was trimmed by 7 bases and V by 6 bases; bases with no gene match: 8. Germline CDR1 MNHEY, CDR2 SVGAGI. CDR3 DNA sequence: TGTGCCAGCAGGGGCGGGGGAGGGTACGGGGAGCTGTTTTTT. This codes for CASRGGGGYGELFF.

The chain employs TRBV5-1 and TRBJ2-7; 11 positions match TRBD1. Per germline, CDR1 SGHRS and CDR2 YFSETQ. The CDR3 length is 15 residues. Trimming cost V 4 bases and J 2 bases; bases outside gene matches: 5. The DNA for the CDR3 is TGCGCCAGCAGCCCCAGGACAGGGGGCCCCTACGAGCAGTACTTC. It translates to CASSPRTGGPYEQYF.